This TCR beta chain was sequenced for a study of immune cell composition in non-small cell lung cancer. The protocol was immunoSEQ multiplex PCR, while the TCRdb copy is restricted to in-frame clones and leaves out a portion. There are fewer than 15,000 clones in the sample; 55% to 75% occur only once, and around 6.9% lies in the top ten. General study points: Clones >0.5% enriched in tumour were rarer in adenocarcinoma (roughly 35%) than squamous (roughly 75%). Squamous lung tumours showed higher top 10 clone scores and clonality than adenocarcinomas.

Notes on this clone: Its target is not known.

Per germline, CDR1 SGHTA and CDR2 FQGNSA. The CDR3 extends over 15 amino acids. V shed 3 bases and J 8 bases; nucleotides not matched to a gene: 12. The source is a human donor with non-small cell lung cancer. The V gene is TRBV7-2, the J gene TRBJ1-2, with 7 positions matching TRBD1. The source material was lung tumor tissue. The CDR3: CASSFVRTGGSGYTF. CDR3 DNA sequence: TGTGCCAGCAGCTTTGTTAGGACAGGAGGAAGCGGCTACACCTTC.